This T cell receptor (beta chain) came from a study of Tregs in tolerant kidney transplant recipients. Unstimulated regulatory T cells (CD4+CD25+CD127-), CD4+CD25- non-regulatory cells, CD4 and CD8 cells were FACS-sorted from thawed PBMCs. Produced via immunoSEQ multiplex PCR; TCRdb's table is partial and in-frame only. The table lists 50,000 to 75,000 clones, 75% to 90% of them singletons. Germline CDR1 is LGHNT and CDR2 is FRNRAP. Germline trimming cut 3 bases from V and 5 bases from J; bases unmatched to any gene: 11. The CDR3 has 16 amino acids. The source of this sequence is a human donor who received a combined kidney and bone marrow transplant. Source: Tregs from blood, taken before the transplant. The gene calls are TRBV12-5 and TRBJ2-5; 8 positions agree with TRBD2. CDR3 in amino acids: CASGFGTDGRGETQYF. The CDR3 coding sequence is TGTGCTAGTGGTTTTGGGACTGACGGGAGGGGCGAGACCCAGTACTTC.